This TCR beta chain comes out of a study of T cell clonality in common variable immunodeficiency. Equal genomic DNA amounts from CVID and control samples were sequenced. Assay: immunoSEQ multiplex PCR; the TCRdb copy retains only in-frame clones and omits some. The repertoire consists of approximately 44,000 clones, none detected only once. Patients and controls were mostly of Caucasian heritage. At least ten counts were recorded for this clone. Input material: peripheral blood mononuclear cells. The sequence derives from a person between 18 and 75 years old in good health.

The CDR3 bases that were read are TGCGCCAGCAGCACGGTCGGGACCTCGAGGGGGTATGAG. It specifies CASSTVGTSRGYE. The entire CDR3 reads CASSTVGTSRGYEQFF. This chain links TRBV5-1 with TRBJ2-1; the D gene is possibly TRBD1 (6 bases). Read sequence stops 3 residues before the CDR3 end, and the germline J gene provides the missing end. Germline lookup yields CDR1 SGHRS and CDR2 YFSETQ. V was shortened by 4 bases and J by 8 bases, with 22 bases between the two germline ends. The CDR3 length is 16 residues.